The 14 T cell receptor beta chains below come from one sample, sequenced in a study of post-analysis software for immune sequencing data. Unique molecular identifiers were built into the TCR beta cDNA libraries. TCRdb re-called the PCR reads through MiXCR, storing one row per CDR3 protein. The table includes 700,000 to 800,000 distinct CDR3 sequences, 30% detected once. For these receptors, no antigen is known. Study-level points and caveats: The study found TRBV5-6, TRBV5-1 and TRBV20-1 among five or six TRBV segments more frequent in patients than controls.

The sample comprised blood. These receptors all stem from a girl aged 5-17 years with multiple sclerosis.

This chain links TRBV20-1 with TRBJ2-1; 10 bases agree with TRBD2. This CDR3 region has 17 residues. CDR1 is DFQATT and CDR2 is SNEGSKA in the germline V gene (reference sequence). CDR3 DNA sequence: TGCAGGGCCCGGCACCCGCTAGCGGGGGAGTTTCACAATGAGCAGTTCTTC. This encodes CRARHPLAGEFHNEQFF.

CDR3 in amino acids: CATSRALIKETQYF. The CDR3 DNA reads TGTGCCACCAGCCGGGCCCTGATAAAAGAGACCCAGTACTTC. This chain connects TRBV15 to TRBJ2-5; D is unresolved. Trimming pared 5 bases from V and 3 bases from J, leaving 13 bases between. The CDR3 has 14 amino acids. Per the germline V gene, CDR1 is LNHNV and CDR2 is YYDKDF (reference sequence).

V and J are TRBV6-2 or TRBV6-3 and TRBJ1-5; D unclear. V was cut by 2 bases and J by 2 bases, with 13 bases left in between. The CDR3 is made up of 16 amino acids. CDR1 and CDR2 (germline): MNHEY, SVGEGT. CDR3 DNA sequence: TGTGCCAGCAGTTACGGTGAGGACTCAGGCAATCAGCCCCAGCATTTT. Protein sequence: CASSYGEDSGNQPQHF.

This clonotype appeared a few times. The chain is built from TRBV20-1 and TRBJ1-2; maybe TRBD1 (6 bases). Trimming shortened V by 6 bases and J by 5 bases, and 16 bases separated the two germline ends. Germline-derived CDR1 and CDR2 are DFQATT and SNEGSKA (reference sequence). The CDR3 consists of 13 residues. The DNA of the CDR3 is TGCAGTGCCCTAGACGGCAGGGGATATGGCTACACCTTC. Translation: CSALDGRGYGYTF.

This clonotype was recorded many times. The chain carries TRBV28 and TRBJ2-7; tentative D call: TRBD2 (5 bases). Trimming shortened V by 5 bases and J by 5 bases, and 13 bases separated the two germline ends. CDR1 and CDR2 from the germline V gene are MDHEN and SYDVKM. CDR3 length equals 13 residues. The CDR3 region has the DNA TGTGCCAGCAGTGATTGGACCGGGGACGAGCAGTACTTC. It encodes CASSDWTGDEQYF.

This chain joins TRBV6-5 and TRBJ2-5, with D maybe TRBD1 (7 bases). The end of the DNA fits TRBJ2-7 better, so the J call may be wrong. Germline-derived CDR1 and CDR2 are MNHEY and SVGAGI. This CDR3 is 15 amino acids long. CDR3 sequence (DNA): TGTGCCAGCAGCGGCAGACAGGGAGGCCCCCTCGAGCAGTACTTC. Its protein is CASSGRQGGPLEQYF.

The V and J genes are TRBV5-1 and TRBJ1-3; D is unresolved. V was cut by 3 bases and J by 0 bases, with 13 bases left in between. The CDR3 contains 16 residues. Germline lookup yields CDR1 SGHRS and CDR2 YFSETQ. The CDR3 protein is CASSSGRQPSGNTIYF. In DNA, the CDR3 is TGCGCCAGCAGCTCGGGCAGGCAGCCCTCTGGAAACACCATATATTTT.

V gene TRBV20-1 combines with J gene TRBJ1-1; the D is unclear. This CDR3 region has 15 residues. Germline V CDR1 and CDR2: DFQATT, SNEGSKA (reference sequence). V was pared by 1 base and J by 4 bases, with 16 bases between. The CDR3 DNA follows: TGCAGTGCTAGAGCTAGCCCCCCTCTGGGCACTGAAGCTTTCTTT. Amino acid sequence: CSARASPPLGTEAFF.

The sample holds one count of this clonotype. This may stem from a read error, because a much larger clone lies one nucleotide away. V usage is TRBV6-4 and J usage is TRBJ2-1; D gene ambiguous. This CDR3 spans 14 amino acids. Germline V CDR1 and CDR2: MRHNA, SNTAGT. The CDR3 nucleotides are TGTGTCAGCAGTGATCGGGTGGGGTACAATGAGCAGTTCTTC. Translating gives CVSSDRVGYNEQFF.

The table lists this clonotype with a few counts. V is TRBV19 and J is TRBJ2-7; 8 nucleotides agree with TRBD1. CDR1 LNHDA and CDR2 SQIVND come from the germline V gene (reference sequence). CDR3 length: 15 residues. V was clipped by 11 bases and J by 6 bases; unmatched bases: 18. CDR3 nucleotides: TGTGCCTCGAAACCCGGGCAGGGGGCCGCCGGCGAGCAGTACTTC. Its translation is CASKPGQGAAGEQYF.

This sequence joins TRBV29-1 and TRBJ1-2; no firm D call. V dropped 6 bases and J dropped 7 bases, with 9 bases sitting between them. Germline-derived CDR1 and CDR2 are SQVTM and ANQGSEA. This CDR3 contains 10 residues. CDR3 nucleotides: TGCAGCGTGCAAGAGGGTGGCTACACCTTC. Encoded protein: CSVQEGGYTF. The full variable domain, completed using reference TRBV29-1 and TRBJ1-2, is SAVISQKPSRDICQRGTSLTIQCQVDSQVTMMFWYRQQPGQSLTLIATANQGSEATYESGFVIDKFPISRPNLTFSTLTVSNMSPEDSSIYLCSVQEGGYTFGSGTRLTVV.

The J gene is TRBJ2-2, the V gene TRBV27; 9 bases are shared with TRBD1. The germline V gene encodes CDR1 MNHEY and CDR2 SMNVEV (reference sequence). There are 15 residues in the CDR3. V dropped 6 bases and J dropped 4; count of bases not matched to a gene: 6. DNA for the CDR3: TGTGCCAGCAGCCACAGGGGGCGCGTCACCGGGGAGCTGTTTTTT. This codes for CASSHRGRVTGELFF.

This clonotype was counted only a few times. This chain joins TRBV28 and TRBJ2-6; TRBD1 matches 8 bases. CDR3 length: 16 residues. J was trimmed by 2 bases and V by 8 bases; bases with no gene match: 8. The V gene's germline CDR1 is MDHEN and CDR2 SYDVKM. CDR3 DNA: TGTGCCAGCGCCGGACAGGGCCCCCCTGGGGCCAACGTCCTGACTTTC. As protein: CASAGQGPPGANVLTF.

The chain uses TRBV6-5 and TRBJ1-5; D gene unclear. Germline V CDR1 and CDR2: MNHEY, SVGAGI. V dropped 0 bases and J dropped 5 bases, with 5 bases sitting between them. The CDR3 is 13 residues long. The CDR3 here is CASSYSPDQPQHF. Written as DNA, the CDR3 is TGTGCCAGCAGTTACTCGCCAGATCAGCCCCAGCATTTT.